This is a list of T cell receptor beta chains from one sample in a study of OX40 agonist ivuxolimab in advanced cancers. Assay used: immunoSEQ multiplex PCR; TCRdb lists only in-frame clones, some missing. The table records tens of thousands of clones, around 85% of them present only once. Sequencing was performed on CD4+ or CD8+ T cells sorted from blood, taken in a trial of the OX40 agonist ivuxolimab. These receptors were taken from an adult with an advanced solid tumor such as melanoma, head and neck, liver or kidney cancer. Both conserved end residues are part of each CDR3. D genes are given only for firm matches. Some rows mark clone size as missing; the rest say once, few, many or name a class of expanded clone.

TRBJ1-4,TRBV2,NA,NA,TGTGCCAGCAGTGAAGATCCGGGGGCAGGGAATGAAAAACTGTTTTTT,CASSEDPGAGNEKLFF
TRBJ2-3,TRBV4-3,NA,NA,TGCGCCAGCAGCCAAGATCAAGTAAATACGCAGTATTTT,CASSQDQVNTQYF
TRBJ1-6,TRBV12-5,NA,NA,TGTGCTAGTGGTTTCGATTCACCCCTCCACTTT,CASGFDSPLHF
TRBJ2-1,TRBV9,TRBD2,NA,TGTGCCAGCAGCGTGACCGCTAGCGGGAGTGGCTATGAGCAGTTCTTC,CASSVTASGSGYEQFF
TRBJ1-2,TRBV19,NA,NA,TGTGCCAGTAGTATAAAGGTCCGGTCAACATATGGCTACACCTTC,CASSIKVRSTYGYTF
TRBJ2-1,TRBV11-1,TRBD2,NA,TGTGCCAGCAGCTTAGACGGCGGGAGGGCCCGGACTGAGCAGTTCTTC,CASSLDGGRARTEQFF
TRBJ2-1,TRBV5-1,NA,NA,TGCGCCAGCAGCTTGGCCACAAACAATGAGCAGTTCTTC,CASSLATNNEQFF
TRBJ2-2,TRBV9,TRBD1,NA,TGTGCCAGCAGGACAGGGGGCACCGGGGAGCTGTTTTTT,CASRTGGTGELFF
TRBJ2-7,TRBV18,NA,NA,TGTGCCAGCTCGCCCGGGACAAATACTTACGAGCAGTACTTC,CASSPGTNTYEQYF
TRBJ1-1,TRBV5-6,NA,once,TGTGCCAGCAGAAACTATAGGGGCGCTGAAGCTTTCTTT,CASRNYRGAEAFF
TRBJ1-4,TRBV10-3,TRBD1,NA,TGTGCCATCAGCACCACCTCTATGACAGGGGAATCGGCGAAGATGAATGAAAAACTGTTTTTT,CAISTTSMTGESAKMNEKLFF
TRBJ2-3,TRBV5-1,NA,NA,TGCGCCAGCAGCCTCCTCGCGGAGAGCACAGATACGCAGTATTTT,CASSLLAESTDTQYF
TRBJ2-1,TRBV6-5,TRBD2,NA,TGTGCCAGCAGTTCAATACTAGCGGGGTTTAACAATGAGCAGTTCTTC,CASSSILAGFNNEQFF
TRBJ1-2,TRBV5-1,NA,NA,TGCGCCAGCAGCTTGGCTCTTACCTCTAATGGCTACACCTTC,CASSLALTSNGYTF
TRBJ2-3,TRBV6-4,NA,NA,TGTGCCAGCAGTGAAAGCGGGGACAGGGATACGCAGTATTTT,CASSESGDRDTQYF
TRBJ2-7,TRBV27,TRBD2,NA,TGTGCCAGCTGTACTAGCGGGTTAGTTTGCGAGCAGTACTTC,CASCTSGLVCEQYF
TRBJ2-1,TRBV19,NA,once,TGTGCCAGTAGTATTTTAGCTTGGGGACGAATACCCTACAATGAGCAGTTCTTC,CASSILAWGRIPYNEQFF
TRBJ2-7,TRBV6-5,TRBD1,once,TGTGCCAGCAGTTCGACCGGGACAGTACCGCATCAGTACTTC,CASSSTGTVPHQYF
TRBJ2-7,TRBV11-2,NA,medium-sized,TGTGCCAGCAGCTTGACGTTAGGAAGTTCGGGCGAGCAGTACTTC,CASSLTLGSSGEQYF
TRBJ2-1,TRBV30,TRBD2,NA,TGTGCCTGGAGTGTAAGTGCGGGAGGTCTTCGGTCCTACAATGAGCAGTTCTTC,CAWSVSAGGLRSYNEQFF
TRBJ1-2,TRBV7-2,TRBD1,NA,TGTGCCAGCAGCTCGGGACAGGAACATGGCTACACCTTC,CASSSGQEHGYTF
TRBJ2-1,TRBV5-6,NA,NA,TGTGCCAGCAGTTTGGAGGACAATGAGCAGTTCTTC,CASSLEDNEQFF
TRBJ2-7,TRBV4-2,NA,NA,TGTGCCAGCAGCCAAGATCCTACCTCCTACGAGCAGTACTTC,CASSQDPTSYEQYF
TRBJ1-1,TRBV19,NA,NA,TGTGCCAGTAGTATGAGGGGCCTAATGAACACTGAAGCTTTCTTT,CASSMRGLMNTEAFF
TRBJ2-5,TRBV5-1,TRBD2,once,TGCGCCAGCAGCCCCGGGGGGGCCGAAGAGACCCAGTACTTC,CASSPGGAEETQYF
TRBJ1-3,TRBV18,TRBD1,few,TGTGCCAGCTCACGGATTGCCCCGGGACAGGGGGCGGGAAACACCATATATTTT,CASSRIAPGQGAGNTIYF
TRBJ2-1,TRBV11-2,NA,NA,TGTGCCTGCGGTTGGGGGGTTCGGTTCTTC,CACGWGVRFF
TRBJ2-1,TRBV15,TRBD2,NA,TGTGCCACCAGCGCCGGGATACTAGCGGGAAGCCCGCACTACAATGAGCAGTTCTTC,CATSAGILAGSPHYNEQFF
TRBJ2-5,TRBV15,TRBD1,once,TGTGCCACCAGCAGAGGAGACAGGGTAGGCGAGACCCAGTACTTC,CATSRGDRVGETQYF
TRBJ2-3,TRBV19,NA,once,TGTGCCAGTAGTTCCCTACAGGGTATCGCAGATACGCAGTATTTT,CASSSLQGIADTQYF
TRBJ2-7,TRBV6-1,TRBD2,many,TGTGCCAGCAGTGAAGGACTAGCGGGGTCCTACGAGCAGTACTTC,CASSEGLAGSYEQYF
TRBJ2-7,TRBV11-3,NA,NA,TGTGCCAGCAGCTTAGACGGGGGCAGGGAGTTTGGAGAGCAGTACTTC,CASSLDGGREFGEQYF
TRBJ2-3,TRBV4-2,TRBD2,NA,TGTGCCAGCAGCCAGACCGCTATCAGCGGGAGTAGTGCAGATACGCAGTATTTT,CASSQTAISGSSADTQYF
TRBJ2-7,TRBV10-2,NA,NA,TGCGCCAGCACATTCTCATCCAGCACCTACGAGCAGTACTTC,CASTFSSSTYEQYF
TRBJ1-5,TRBV2,NA,NA,TGTGCCAGCAGTGAAATGGGGGGGGATCAGCCCCAGCATTTT,CASSEMGGDQPQHF
TRBJ2-7,TRBV27,NA,NA,TGTGCCAGCAGTGTATCCCCCGCGACGGCCTACGAGCAGTACTTC,CASSVSPATAYEQYF
TRBJ1-4,TRBV25-1,NA,NA,TGTGCCAGCAGTGAATCAGGGGTGAACGAAAAACTGTTTTTT,CASSESGVNEKLFF
TRBJ2-2,TRBV2,TRBD2,NA,TGTGCCACCGGACTAGACTACACCGGGGAGCTGTTTTTT,CATGLDYTGELFF
TRBJ1-2,TRBV7-9,TRBD1,NA,TGTGCCAGCAGACCCGGGACAGGGTCCTTCGGCTACACCTTC,CASRPGTGSFGYTF
TRBJ1-3,TRBV11-2,NA,NA,TGTGCCAGCAGCTTAGGGCTGGGACACTCTGGAAACACCATATATTTT,CASSLGLGHSGNTIYF
TRBJ2-2,TRBV5-5,TRBD1,NA,TGTGCCAGCAGCTCAGGGGGCTTGAACACCGGGGAGCTGTTTTTT,CASSSGGLNTGELFF
TRBJ2-1,TRBV9,TRBD2,NA,TGTGCCAGCAGCGTTAGCGGGGCGACCTACAATGAGCAGTTCTTC,CASSVSGATYNEQFF
TRBJ2-7,TRBV11-1,NA,NA,TGTGCCAGCAGCTTAGCCGAAATTTTCTACGAGCAGTACTTC,CASSLAEIFYEQYF
TRBJ2-3,TRBV5-8,NA,NA,TGTGCCAGCAGCTTTTCAGCGACAACTAGCACAGATACGCAGTATTTT,CASSFSATTSTDTQYF
TRBJ2-3,TRBV5-6,NA,NA,TGTGCCAGCAGCCCCTTCACAGATACGCAGTATTTT,CASSPFTDTQYF
TRBJ2-7,TRBV7-8,NA,NA,TGTGCCAGCAGCTCCCCCGAAACCTACGAGCAGTACTTC,CASSSPETYEQYF
TRBJ2-5,TRBV6-1,NA,once,TGTGCCAGCAGTGAAGTTACGACGCAAGCCCGGACCCAGTACTTC,CASSEVTTQARTQYF